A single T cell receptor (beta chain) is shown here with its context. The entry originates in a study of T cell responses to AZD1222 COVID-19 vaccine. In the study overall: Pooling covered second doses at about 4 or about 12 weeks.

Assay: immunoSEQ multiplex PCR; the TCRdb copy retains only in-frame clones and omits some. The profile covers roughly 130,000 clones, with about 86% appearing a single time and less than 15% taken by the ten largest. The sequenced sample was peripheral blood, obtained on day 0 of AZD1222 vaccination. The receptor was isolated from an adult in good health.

CDR3 loop: CASSPYLTGANTGELFF. The CDR3 DNA reads as TGTGCCAGCTCACCTTACTTGACAGGAGCGAACACCGGGGAGCTGTTTTTT. V and J are TRBV18 and TRBJ2-2; weak D call: TRBD1 (6 bases). Looked up from germline, CDR1 is KGHSH and CDR2 is LQKENI. V was cut by 3 bases and J by 0 bases, with 14 bases left in between. The CDR3 is 17 amino acids.